The 26 T cell receptor beta chains below come from one sample, sequenced in a study of OX40 agonist ivuxolimab in advanced cancers. Sequencing was performed with immunoSEQ multiplex PCR; in TCRdb, only in-frame clones are kept and a portion is missing. The sample has 65,000 to 95,000 clones, around 83% seen once. Sequences were derived from CD4+ or CD8+ T cells sorted from blood, sampled in a trial of the OX40 agonist ivuxolimab. Source of these receptors: an adult with an advanced solid tumor such as melanoma, head and neck, liver or kidney cancer.

The J gene is TRBJ2-2, the V gene TRBV7-3, with D possibly being TRBD1 or TRBD2 (5 bases each). CDR3 length: 14 residues. Trimming took off 8 bases at V and 0 bases at J, with 10 bases between the two ends. Germline values: CDR1 SGHTA, CDR2 FQGTGA. The DNA for the CDR3 is TGTGCCAGCTCGGGACGTCCGAACACCGGGGAGCTGTTTTTT. Translation gives CASSGRPNTGELFF.

The chain's CDR3 is CASSVRLAGSTWQYF. The DNA of the CDR3 is TGTGCCAGCAGTGTCCGACTAGCGGGTTCTACGTGGCAGTACTTC. V and J are TRBV6-1 and TRBJ2-7; 10 bases align to TRBD2. With V trimmed by 4 bases and J by 9 bases, 12 bases remained unmatched. CDR1 and CDR2 (germline): MNHNS, SASEGT. CDR3 size: 15 residues.

This clone has only one observation. The chain uses TRBV5-8 and TRBJ1-2, with D unclear. V lost 0 bases to trimming and J lost 0 bases, with 12 bases between them. Germline V lookup: CDR1 SGHTS, CDR2 YDEGEE. The CDR3 totals 16 residues. The CDR3 sequence: CASSLGSGPANYGYTF. CDR3 nucleotides: TGTGCCAGCAGCTTGGGTTCGGGCCCAGCTAACTATGGCTACACCTTC.

This chain connects TRBV19 to TRBJ1-2; a possible D gene is TRBD1 (5 bases). Germline V gene sequence: CDR1 LNHDA, CDR2 SQIVND (reference sequence). The CDR3 covers 15 residues. Trimming took off 5 bases at V and 8 bases at J, with 21 bases between the two ends. CDR3 protein: CASSPYIDHRGGYTF. CDR3 DNA: TGTGCCAGTAGTCCCTACATAGATCATCGGGGGGGCTACACCTTC.

J is TRBJ2-7 and V is TRBV19; D is undetermined. The CDR3 is 15 residues long. The V gene lost 3 bases and the J gene lost 2 bases, with 14 bases spanning the gap. Germline V gene data show CDR1 as LNHDA and CDR2 as SQIVND (reference sequence). The CDR3 loop is CASSMSLTKPYEQYF. In DNA form, the CDR3 reads TGTGCCAGTAGTATGTCCCTGACGAAGCCCTACGAGCAGTACTTC.

The rearrangement joins TRBV4-3 to TRBJ2-4; 10 bases are a match to TRBD2. Trimming took 1 base from V and 0 from J; bases not matched to a gene: 9. This CDR3 has 19 amino acids. Germline V gives CDR1 LGHNA, CDR2 YSLEER. The CDR3 reads CASSQGASGRSGAKNIQYF. The CDR3 DNA sequence: TGCGCCAGCAGCCAAGGGGCTAGCGGGAGAAGTGGAGCCAAAAACATTCAGTACTTC.

This clone was picked up a small number of times. The chain is built from TRBV5-1 and TRBJ1-3; 7 bases agree with TRBD1. With 3 bases clipped from V and 0 bases from J, the junction kept 6 bases outside the gene matches. This CDR3 has 16 residues. Germline lookup yields CDR1 SGHRS and CDR2 YFSETQ. This chain's CDR3 is CASSSQGVGSGNTIYF. The CDR3 nucleotides read TGCGCCAGCAGCTCGCAGGGGGTGGGCTCTGGAAACACCATATATTTT.

This clone has only one observation. The rearrangement uses TRBV12-5 and TRBJ2-2; 11 bases match TRBD2. The CDR3 totals 17 residues. V shed 1 base and J 2 bases; nucleotides not matched to a gene: 3. Germline loops: CDR1 LGHNT, CDR2 FRNRAP. CDR3 region: CASGLARLAGNTGELFF. The CDR3 region has the DNA TGTGCTAGTGGTTTGGCCAGACTAGCGGGAAACACCGGGGAGCTGTTTTTT.

This sequence joins TRBV5-1 and TRBJ2-1, with D possibly matching TRBD2 (5 bases). Germline V CDR1 and CDR2: SGHRS, YFSETQ. V was cut by 1 base and J by 6 bases, with 11 bases left in between. CDR3 length: 14 amino acids. CDR3 in amino acids: CASSLNSASNEQFF. The CDR3 DNA sequence: TGCGCCAGCAGCTTGAATAGCGCAAGCAATGAGCAGTTCTTC.

The chain has TRBV29-1 and TRBJ2-4; D remains ambiguous. The CDR3 is 12 residues long. The germline V and J ends were trimmed by 4 bases and 3 bases, with 7 bases remaining between them. Per germline, CDR1 SQVTM and CDR2 ANQGSEA. CDR3 loop: CSVVTDKNIQYF. CDR3 in DNA: TGCAGCGTTGTTACGGACAAAAACATTCAGTACTTC.

The chain recombines TRBV18 with TRBJ2-2, with 7 positions matching TRBD2. Trimming took 6 bases from V and 6 from J; bases not matched to a gene: 7. Germline V gives CDR1 KGHSH, CDR2 LQKENI. The CDR3 is 14 residues long. CDR3 amino acids: CASSAAGAAGELFF. The DNA for the CDR3 is TGTGCCAGCTCGGCCGCGGGAGCCGCCGGGGAGCTGTTTTTT. Full variable domain (remainder filled in from reference TRBV18 and TRBJ2-2): NAGVMQNPRHLVRRRGQEARLRCSPMKGHSHVYWYRQLPEEGLKFMVYLQKENIIDESGMPKERFSAEFPKEGPSILRIQQVVRGDSAAYFCASSAAGAAGELFFGEGSRLTVL.

The J gene is TRBJ2-7, the V gene TRBV5-1; D is unresolved. This CDR3 region has 13 residues. Per the germline V gene, CDR1 is SGHRS and CDR2 is YFSETQ. Trimming removed 4 bases at V and 1 base at J, with 9 bases between. This CDR3 is CASSLDTSYEQYF. CDR3 coding DNA: TGCGCCAGCAGCCTAGACACTTCCTACGAGCAGTACTTC.

J is TRBJ1-2 and V is TRBV28; tentatively, D is TRBD1 (5 bases). Trimming removed 3 bases at V and 6 bases at J, with 23 bases between. Per germline, CDR1 MDHEN and CDR2 SYDVKM. The CDR3 is 17 residues long. CDR3: CASSFTLLLQAPHGYTF. DNA of the CDR3: TGTGCCAGCAGTTTTACCCTACTCTTACAGGCCCCACATGGCTACACCTTC.

The chain links TRBV11-2 to TRBJ2-7; 7 nucleotides match TRBD1. There are 11 residues in the CDR3. Germline V lookup: CDR1 SGHAT, CDR2 FQNNGV. Trimming cost V 5 bases and J 7 bases; bases outside gene matches: 2. In DNA, the CDR3 is TGTGCCAGCAGCAACAGGGGTGAGCAGTACTTC. This encodes CASSNRGEQYF.

V and J are TRBV7-3 and TRBJ2-3; 8 nucleotides match TRBD2. This CDR3 has 16 residues. The junction had 5 bases not matched to a gene; V was cut back by 1 base and J by 2 bases. CDR1 is SGHTA and CDR2 is FQGTGA in the germline V gene. CDR3 coding DNA: TGTGCCAGCAGCTTAAACGGCGGGAGGCCCACAGATACGCAGTATTTT. Its protein is CASSLNGGRPTDTQYF.

This chain uses TRBV6-5 with TRBJ1-2, with a possible D match to TRBD1 (5 bases). The germline CDR1 and CDR2 sequences are MNHEY and SVGAGI. Deletions cut 2 bases from V and 2 bases from J, with 9 bases between. CDR3 size: 14 residues. The CDR3 sequence is CASSYGTLNYGYTF. The CDR3 coding sequence is TGTGCCAGCAGTTACGGGACTTTAAACTATGGCTACACCTTC.

Written as DNA, the CDR3 is TGTGCCAGCAGCCCCCTGACAGGGGCTTATGAAAAACTGTTTTTT. This codes for CASSPLTGAYEKLFF. The rearrangement links TRBV7-8 to TRBJ1-4; 8 bases match TRBD1. Germline V CDR1 and CDR2: SGHVS, FQNEAQ. V gave up 5 bases and J gave up 6 bases; unmatched junction bases: 8. The length of the CDR3 is 15 residues.

The rearrangement uses TRBV5-1 and TRBJ2-3; TRBD2 matches at 15 bases. The junction had 6 bases not matched to a gene; V was cut back by 2 bases and J by 5 bases. This CDR3 has 17 residues. Germline lookup yields CDR1 SGHRS and CDR2 YFSETQ. The CDR3 bases are TGCGCCAGCAGCTTCGGACTAGCGGGAGGGCCGGAAGATACGCAGTATTTT. Its translation is CASSFGLAGGPEDTQYF.

This clone has just one count. The chain employs TRBV19 and TRBJ1-1; D gene ambiguous. Germline CDR1 and CDR2: LNHDA and SQIVND (reference sequence). The CDR3 is 14 amino acids. V was cut by 4 bases and J by 2 bases, with 11 bases left in between. The CDR3 DNA follows: TGTGCCAGTAGTAATACAAGAACTAACACTGAAGCTTTCTTT. It encodes CASSNTRTNTEAFF.

This sequence joins TRBV28 and TRBJ1-5, with 8 bases identical to TRBD1. Trimming removed 4 bases from V and 6 bases from J; junction bases left unmatched: 8. This CDR3 is 15 amino acids long. Germline CDR1 MDHEN, CDR2 SYDVKM. The chain's CDR3 is CASSWNRGASQPQHF. For the CDR3, the DNA is TGTGCCAGCAGTTGGAACAGGGGGGCGAGTCAGCCCCAGCATTTT.

The V and J genes are TRBV27 and TRBJ2-2; a weak D match, TRBD2 (6 bases). Trimming removed 0 bases at V and 7 bases at J, with 9 bases between. This CDR3 region has 14 residues. The germline V gene has CDR1 MNHEY and CDR2 SMNVEV (reference sequence). The CDR3 protein is CASSLSGGGGELFF. CDR3 bases: TGTGCCAGCAGTTTATCGGGGGGAGGCGGGGAGCTGTTTTTT.

The chain joins TRBV5-1 to TRBJ2-3; 7 nucleotides match TRBD1. Germline assignment: CDR1 SGHRS and CDR2 YFSETQ. This CDR3 region has 15 residues. Trimming took 0 bases from V and 2 from J; bases not matched to a gene: 3. The CDR3 DNA is TGCGCCAGCAGCTTGGCGGGACAGCACACAGATACGCAGTATTTT. It codes for CASSLAGQHTDTQYF.

V usage is TRBV5-4 and J usage is TRBJ2-3, with a weak D call TRBD2 (6 bases). Trimming left V 4 bases short and J 3 bases short, with 18 bases between. The CDR3 extends over 16 amino acids. Germline assignment: CDR1 SGHNT and CDR2 YYREEE (reference sequence). The chain's CDR3 is CASSGRRGMGTDTQYF. The CDR3 DNA reads as TGTGCCAGCAGCGGCAGGCGGGGAATGGGGACAGATACGCAGTATTTT.

CDR3 nucleotides: TGTGCCATCAGTGAACACACCGGGACAGGAGATCAGCCCCAGCATTTT. Translated, it gives CAISEHTGTGDQPQHF. The chain is built from TRBV10-3 and TRBJ1-5; 8 bases fit TRBD1. This CDR3 contains 16 residues. The trim removed 3 bases at V and 5 bases at J, leaving 9 bases unmatched. Per germline, CDR1 ENHRY and CDR2 SYGVKD.

Here the CDR3 reads CASSPSLFGDQPQHF. Here the CDR3 DNA reads TGTGCCAGCTCACCTTCCCTTTTTGGGGATCAGCCCCAGCATTTT. The chain uses TRBV18 and TRBJ1-5, with D unresolved. The CDR3 has 15 amino acids. The germline CDR1 and CDR2 sequences are KGHSH and LQKENI. V was cut by 3 bases and J by 5 bases, with 14 bases left in between.

V and J are TRBV6-5 and TRBJ1-5, with D possibly being TRBD1 (6 bases). Germline lookup yields CDR1 MNHEY and CDR2 SVGAGI. The CDR3 is made up of 13 amino acids. The ends were cut back, 10 bases at V and 3 bases at J, with 13 bases in the middle. CDR3 in DNA: TGTGCCACCTCGTACAGGGTCAATCAGCCCCAGCATTTT. It specifies CATSYRVNQPQHF.